The clone carrying this T cell receptor beta chain was seen many times. Its matching antigen is unknown. This CDR3 contains 14 residues. Per germline, CDR1 SQVTM and CDR2 ANQGSEA. With 4 bases removed from V and 1 base from J, the gap between germline ends came to 12 bases. This record belongs to a study of read filtering for tumor transcriptome and immune sequencing. Overall study results and limits: In IR-seq, single-read clonotypes were roughly 80% of clonotypes but approximately 3.2% of reads. IR-seq and RNA-seq agreed better without single-read clonotypes.

Molecular barcoded adaptors covering alpha/delta and beta/gamma chains were used on roughly 370 ng RNA. TCRdb independently ran MiXCR on the reads; one entry per CDR3 protein. The profile shows 100,000 to 150,000 distinct CDR3 sequences, 10% to 15% of them singletons. The rearrangement joins TRBV29-1 to TRBJ2-3, with D tentatively TRBD2 (5 bases). Sequences were obtained from a population of CD138-negative cells sorted from bone marrow. This TCR was sampled from a donor aged 40 or over with multiple myeloma. CDR3: CSVGPDFGTDTQYF. As DNA, the CDR3 is TGCAGCGTTGGCCCGGACTTTGGCACAGATACGCAGTATTTT.